This T cell receptor beta chain appears in the sequencing data of a study of T cells in Graves' hyperthyroidism and ophthalmopathy (dated by TCRdb to about 2019). General notes on the study: To identify distinguishing TCR V-J signatures, a discovery cohort of around 100 patients was used, comprising 43 with Graves' ophthalmopathy and 57 with stable Graves' hyperthyroidism. The approximately 100 discovery patients were divided at random into training and test sets in a 7:3 ratio. The paper reports TCR Vbeta CDR3 sequencing of some 140 peripheral blood samples: around 45 ophthalmopathy, about 75 hyperthyroidism and some 17 progressor patients. An independent validation cohort of around 19 hyperthyroidism patients and about 15 patients who later progressed to ophthalmopathy tested prospective prediction of ophthalmopathy. Following sampling, methimazole starting at 30 mg daily was given to hyperthyroidism patients, and high-dose intravenous methylprednisolone was given to ophthalmopathy patients. Thyroid tissue and blood T-cell repertoires from about six Graves' hyperthyroidism patients were also compared in the study. What the research found in general, with its limitations: In validation, progression to ophthalmopathy was predicted by the model with 70% to 71% sensitivity and around 76% specificity, a median of about 6.8 months before onset. In cross-validation, a model built on a 13 V-J signature told ophthalmopathy apart from stable hyperthyroidism with approximately 90% sensitivity and roughly 81% specificity, and in testing the same model reached 80%/75%. Blood samples also contained most of the expanded thyroid clonotypes (frequency above 0.001), which suggests that blood repertoires may reflect thyroid immune responses. Sample size was not statistically predetermined, and blinding of investigators to group allocation was not performed.

A remark on this clonotype: It has no known antigen specificity. Nothing much larger sits one base from this clone, and base qualities are not available.

Stable Graves' hyperthyroidism was defined as no progression to ophthalmopathy during 18 months of follow-up. Hyperthyroidism patients were aged 18 to 65 years and newly diagnosed, with disease duration of less than 2 months. Patients with uncontrolled infections, other autoimmune diseases, pregnancy or lactation were excluded. Diagnoses were based on clinical symptoms, serum thyroxine and TRAb, thyroid ultrasound and orbital computed tomography. Trizol reagent was used to extract total RNA, and RNA quality was then checked on an Agilent 2100 Bioanalyzer. The V end gives up 1 base and the J end 6 bases, leaving 8 bases in the junction not matched to a gene. CDR1 SGHDN and CDR2 FVKESK were looked up in the germline V gene. From the cysteine up to the phenylalanine, the CDR3 has a length of 17 residues. The DNA shown is the 51-base CDR3, in frame from base 1. The TCR beta CDR3 regions were amplified from RNA transcripts. A first-round RT-PCR of the TCR CDR3 used the HTBI primer set with the Qiagen OneStep RT-PCR kit. The libraries were constructed in a second round of multiplex PCR and then size-selected and purified. Libraries were sequenced paired-end with 100 bp reads on an Illumina HiSeq2000. In the original analysis: SOAPnuke was used to process the raw data, throwing out any read that contained adapters or uncalled bases, had a mean Phred below 15, or lacked an exact constant-primer or identifier match. COPE v1.2.5 was used to merge high-quality paired reads, and clonotypes were defined as unique nucleotide sequences. MiTCR v1.1 was used to align clonotypes to the IMGT TRBV, TRBD and TRBJ reference segments. The analysis was restricted to V-J combinations with a frequency above 0.0001, which together covered 99% to 99.2% of the repertoires. The TCS score was defined as the ratio of F50 (clonal expansion) to E x V (chaos), calculated using BLOSUM62-based TCRdist between CDR3 peptides within each V-J. Welch's t-statistics and random forest reduced several hundred V-J features to some 14, which were used in a naive Bayes classifier (R e1071). Thyroid-blood repertoire similarity was quantified with the Morisita-Horn index. TCRdb reran the public reads through fastp at Q25 and MiXCR, keeping productive beta chains. A single entry per CDR3 protein holds the most common genes and DNA from its merged rows. The V and J calls follow TCRdb's processing rather than the paper's. Present in this sample are a few hundred thousand distinct CDR3 sequences, more than 45% of which were seen just once. Jointly, the top ten make up about 7.8% of the sample.

In this chain, TRBV14 is recombined with TRBJ2-7; 14 bases in between match TRBD2. Sequencing was performed on peripheral blood or thyroid tissue (not recorded which). The receptor comes from a woman younger than 30 with Graves' hyperthyroidism. The CDR3 reads CASSQAPGLAGAGEQYF. The nucleotide sequence reads as follows: TGTGCCAGCAGCCAAGCACCGGGACTAGCGGGAGCCGGCGAGCAGTACTTC. The CDR3 plus the reference TRBV14 and TRBJ2-7 genes for the other parts give the full variable domain: EAGVTQFPSHSVIEKGQTVTLRCDPISGHDNLYWYRRVMGKEIKFLLHFVKESKQDESGMPNNRFLAERTGGTYSTLKVQPAELEDSGVYFCASSQAPGLAGAGEQYFGPGTRLTVT.